Listed below are T cell receptor beta chains from one sample, sequenced in a study of somatic mutations in cytotoxic T cells in rheumatoid arthritis. Measured with immunoSEQ multiplex PCR; TCRdb has only the in-frame clones, and not every one. The sample lists 23,000 or so clones, 70% to 80% seen once, with roughly 8.9% in the top ten. The sample comprised CD8+ T cells sorted from blood. The receptors here all came from a woman younger than 35 in good health. Each CDR3 is given with its conserved first and last residue. Each record gives: J gene, D gene, clone size, V gene, CDR3 protein, CDR3 DNA. The D gene is left open where the match is weak. Clone size is shown for a subset of rows, as once, few, many or a class of expanded clone.

J gene: TRBJ2-2
D gene: NA
clone size: NA
V gene: TRBV11-2
CDR3 protein: CASSDPGWSRELFF
CDR3 DNA: TGTGCCAGCAGCGACCCAGGGTGGTCCCGGGAGCTGTTTTTT

J gene: TRBJ2-3
D gene: TRBD1
clone size: NA
V gene: TRBV9
CDR3 protein: CASNPNKGANTDTQYF
CDR3 DNA: TGTGCCAGCAACCCGAATAAGGGGGCGAACACAGATACGCAGTATTTT

J gene: TRBJ1-5
D gene: TRBD1
clone size: NA
V gene: TRBV4-1
CDR3 protein: CASSLRDSDQPQHF
CDR3 DNA: TGCGCCAGCAGCCTCCGGGACAGTGATCAGCCCCAGCATTTT

J gene: TRBJ2-6
D gene: NA
clone size: NA
V gene: TRBV2
CDR3 protein: CASSRGAGAAGANVLTF
CDR3 DNA: TGTGCCAGCAGCAGGGGGGCAGGAGCGGCTGGGGCCAACGTCCTGACTTTC

J gene: TRBJ2-7
D gene: NA
clone size: NA
V gene: TRBV5-6
CDR3 protein: CASSFREPYYEQYF
CDR3 DNA: TGTGCCAGCAGCTTCAGAGAACCCTACTACGAGCAGTACTTC

J gene: TRBJ2-1
D gene: NA
clone size: NA
V gene: TRBV28
CDR3 protein: CASSFMGTLPGGSYNEQFF
CDR3 DNA: TGTGCCAGCAGCTTTATGGGGACTCTTCCCGGGGGCTCCTACAATGAGCAGTTCTTC

J gene: TRBJ2-5
D gene: NA
clone size: once
V gene: TRBV7-2
CDR3 protein: CASSSPDSQETQYF
CDR3 DNA: TGTGCCAGCAGCTCACCAGACAGTCAAGAGACCCAGTACTTC

J gene: TRBJ1-1
D gene: NA
clone size: NA
V gene: TRBV7-8
CDR3 protein: CASSQRAGTSNTEAFF
CDR3 DNA: TGTGCCAGCAGCCAGAGGGCTGGGACATCGAACACTGAAGCTTTCTTT

J gene: TRBJ2-3
D gene: NA
clone size: NA
V gene: TRBV28
CDR3 protein: CASSSEGEVTDTQYF
CDR3 DNA: TGTGCCAGCAGTTCCGAGGGAGAGGTCACAGATACGCAGTATTTT

J gene: TRBJ2-5
D gene: NA
clone size: NA
V gene: TRBV28
CDR3 protein: CASSSPTGKETQYF
CDR3 DNA: TGTGCCAGCAGTTCGCCTACAGGGAAAGAGACCCAGTACTTC

J gene: TRBJ2-7
D gene: NA
clone size: NA
V gene: TRBV5-6
CDR3 protein: CASSFGDSYEQYF
CDR3 DNA: TGTGCCAGCAGCTTTGGGGACTCCTACGAGCAGTACTTC

J gene: TRBJ1-1
D gene: TRBD1
clone size: few
V gene: TRBV2
CDR3 protein: CASRDRALNTEAFF
CDR3 DNA: TGTGCCAGCCGGGACAGGGCTCTGAACACTGAAGCTTTCTTT

J gene: TRBJ1-5
D gene: NA
clone size: NA
V gene: TRBV21-1
CDR3 protein: CASSGAESYQPQHF
CDR3 DNA: TGTGCCAGCAGCGGGGCGGAGTCTTATCAGCCCCAGCATTTT

J gene: TRBJ2-1
D gene: TRBD2
clone size: NA
V gene: TRBV2
CDR3 protein: CASSELAGDGEQFF
CDR3 DNA: TGTGCCAGCAGTGAACTAGCGGGAGACGGTGAGCAGTTCTTC

J gene: TRBJ2-1
D gene: TRBD1
clone size: NA
V gene: TRBV28
CDR3 protein: CASSDVTQGSGEQFF
CDR3 DNA: TGTGCCAGCAGCGACGTCACACAGGGGTCAGGTGAGCAGTTCTTC

J gene: TRBJ2-5
D gene: NA
clone size: NA
V gene: TRBV7-9
CDR3 protein: CASSPIITQETQYF
CDR3 DNA: TGTGCCAGCAGCCCAATTATTACTCAAGAGACCCAGTACTTC

J gene: TRBJ1-2
D gene: NA
clone size: NA
V gene: TRBV2
CDR3 protein: CASSATVNYGYTF
CDR3 DNA: TGTGCCAGCAGCGCGACAGTTAACTATGGCTACACCTTC

J gene: TRBJ1-1
D gene: NA
clone size: NA
V gene: TRBV2
CDR3 protein: CASSDWGGTEAFF
CDR3 DNA: TGTGCCAGCAGTGACTGGGGTGGCACTGAAGCTTTCTTT

J gene: TRBJ1-4
D gene: NA
clone size: NA
V gene: TRBV5-4
CDR3 protein: CASSLWGGEKLFF
CDR3 DNA: TGTGCCAGCAGTTTATGGGGGGGGGAAAAACTGTTTTTT

J gene: TRBJ2-1
D gene: TRBD2
clone size: once
V gene: TRBV5-6
CDR3 protein: CASSATSGAYNEQFF
CDR3 DNA: TGTGCCAGCAGCGCGACTAGCGGGGCCTACAATGAGCAGTTCTTC

J gene: TRBJ1-4
D gene: NA
clone size: NA
V gene: TRBV19
CDR3 protein: CASSMRPGAIVEKLFF
CDR3 DNA: TGTGCCAGTAGTATGCGGCCGGGGGCGATTGTTGAAAAACTGTTTTTT

J gene: TRBJ2-7
D gene: TRBD2
clone size: NA
V gene: TRBV5-6
CDR3 protein: CASNTGGGPVVEQYF
CDR3 DNA: TGTGCCAGCAACACTGGGGGAGGGCCCGTGGTCGAGCAGTACTTC

J gene: TRBJ2-2
D gene: TRBD1
clone size: NA
V gene: TRBV4-1
CDR3 protein: CASSHGQGNTGELFF
CDR3 DNA: TGCGCCAGCAGCCATGGACAGGGAAACACCGGGGAGCTGTTTTTT

J gene: TRBJ2-7
D gene: NA
clone size: NA
V gene: TRBV7-6
CDR3 protein: CASDQLVTTPEQYF
CDR3 DNA: TGTGCCAGCGATCAACTAGTAACAACGCCCGAGCAGTACTTC

J gene: TRBJ2-1
D gene: NA
clone size: NA
V gene: TRBV29-1
CDR3 protein: CSVEDLEGVSYNEQFF
CDR3 DNA: TGCAGCGTTGAAGATTTGGAAGGAGTCTCCTACAATGAGCAGTTCTTC

J gene: TRBJ2-1
D gene: NA
clone size: NA
V gene: TRBV7-3
CDR3 protein: CASSLRGGSYNEQFF
CDR3 DNA: TGTGCCAGCAGCTTAAGGGGTGGATCGTACAATGAGCAGTTCTTC

J gene: TRBJ2-5
D gene: NA
clone size: NA
V gene: TRBV27
CDR3 protein: CASSSPLDHPETQYF
CDR3 DNA: TGTGCCAGCAGTTCCCCACTAGACCACCCCGAGACCCAGTACTTC

J gene: TRBJ2-3
D gene: TRBD2
clone size: NA
V gene: TRBV9
CDR3 protein: CASSATGTSGTDTQYF
CDR3 DNA: TGTGCCAGCAGCGCGACCGGGACTAGCGGCACAGATACGCAGTATTTT

J gene: TRBJ1-1
D gene: TRBD1
clone size: NA
V gene: TRBV7-9
CDR3 protein: CASSSWDHRGHTEAFF
CDR3 DNA: TGTGCCAGCAGCTCCTGGGACCACAGGGGACACACTGAAGCTTTCTTT

J gene: TRBJ1-1
D gene: NA
clone size: NA
V gene: TRBV6-1
CDR3 protein: CASRDSRLEAFF
CDR3 DNA: TGTGCCAGCAGAGACAGTAGACTTGAAGCTTTCTTT

J gene: TRBJ2-5
D gene: TRBD2
clone size: NA
V gene: TRBV7-9
CDR3 protein: CASSFRSGGQEAQYF
CDR3 DNA: TGTGCCAGCAGCTTTCGTAGCGGGGGGCAAGAGGCCCAGTACTTC

J gene: TRBJ2-1
D gene: NA
clone size: once
V gene: TRBV6-1
CDR3 protein: CASSEGGGFNEQFF
CDR3 DNA: TGTGCCAGCAGTGAAGGAGGGGGTTTTAATGAGCAGTTCTTC

J gene: TRBJ2-1
D gene: NA
clone size: NA
V gene: TRBV27
CDR3 protein: CASNGGYNEQFF
CDR3 DNA: TGTGCCAGCAATGGGGGGTACAATGAGCAGTTCTTC

J gene: TRBJ2-1
D gene: TRBD2
clone size: NA
V gene: TRBV4-1
CDR3 protein: CASSQDLAGVSYNEQFF
CDR3 DNA: TGCGCCAGCAGCCAAGACCTGGCGGGAGTCTCCTACAATGAGCAGTTCTTC

J gene: TRBJ1-2
D gene: NA
clone size: NA
V gene: TRBV6-5
CDR3 protein: CASSYSPTGFYGYTF
CDR3 DNA: TGTGCCAGCAGTTACTCCCCTACAGGGTTCTATGGCTACACCTTC